This TCR beta chain is drawn from a study of blood T cell repertoires in COVID-19 (dated by TCRdb to about 2020). With respect to the entire study: Samples from collaborators originated in the United States, Italy and Spain and spanned both the acute and convalescent phases of COVID-19. Where HLA class I and class II types were available, the types were taken from metadata supplied by the sample provider, not from assay-based typing. The dataset comprised deeply sampled blood TCRbeta repertoires from subjects exposed to, actively infected with, or recovered from COVID-19. The prospective study material was composed of cDNA or gDNA derived from T cells, B-cell-depleted T cells, or PBMCs. Nearly every sample came with metadata listing a de-identified subject ID, COVID-19 status, age in years and sex. Samples came from the ongoing ImmuneRACE study (first 160 participants) plus 1,254 subjects from 6 global collaborators. A freely available public database, intended as a resource for researchers studying the immune response to SARS-CoV-2, is where the repertoires were released. The investigation overall reported the following: How much clinical and demographic metadata was included differed by source and by participant, and the metadata was provided uncurated.

From a lookup of the germline V gene (reference sequence), CDR1 and CDR2 are SEHNR and FQNEAQ. Including cysteine and phenylalanine, the CDR3 has 15 amino acids. Only CDR3 DNA is held: 45 bases, read in frame from base 1. V has 3 bases trimmed and J has 2 bases trimmed; junction bases matching no gene number 0. Regarding this clone: Its binding antigen is unknown. No per-base quality is available; no much larger clone lies one base away.

At one collaborating source in Seattle, patients were enrolled during active infection and were followed longitudinally through the course of disease. Whole blood was collected in K2EDTA tubes by collaborating institutions according to the institutions' own protocols. For TCRbeta analysis, collaborators shipped samples in one of three forms: frozen whole blood, isolated PBMCs, or DNA extracted from either of those sample types. TCRbeta CDR3 regions were amplified from genomic DNA by means of the immunoSEQ Assay, a bias-controlled multiplex PCR. The original methods were these. The number of nucleated cells in each sample was estimated from the amplification of reference gene primers within the assay. To quantify the absolute abundance of each unique TCRbeta CDR3 rearrangement, sequence reads were collapsed and filtered. Productive Simpson clonality was computed per sample as the square root of Simpson's diversity index over productive rearrangements. TCRdb carries this immuneACCESS record with in-frame sequences only. Its versions omit some clonotypes, under half of them owing to an unresolved V gene in the studies checked, with the rest unexplained. V and J calls and clone size are copied from that table; D and trimming were computed from the DNA. The sample yields about 420,000 clones; about 90% were counted once. The leading ten clones occupy about 0.91% of the sample.

Sequenced sample: peripheral blood. The chain is made from TRBV7-9 and TRBJ2-3; TRBD1 matches 12 bases in the middle. This TCR derives from a man between 18 and 29 years old with COVID-19, enrolled during active disease. CDR3 protein: CASSLGQGATDTQYF. At the DNA level, the sequence is TGTGCCAGCAGCTTGGGACAGGGGGCCACAGATACGCAGTATTTT.